The 30 T cell receptor beta chains presented below share a single source sample, sequenced in a study of blood T cell repertoires in COVID-19 (TCRdb year 2020). Preparation of the library involved the immunoSEQ multiplex PCR assay. Sourced from immuneACCESS, this table was stored by TCRdb with only in-frame sequences that have V and J called. A share of the clones is absent; for the studies checked, an unresolved V gene accounts for under half, and the remainder has no known explanation. In this sample the table shows roughly 70,000 clones, roughly 80% of which occur a single time. Of the sample, approximately 18% falls within the top ten clones. Sequenced sample: peripheral blood. The receptors shown here come from a man between 65 and 79 years old who had recovered from COVID-19.

The V call is TRBV9, the J call TRBJ1-3; 7 nucleotides line up with TRBD1. The length of the CDR3 is 15 residues. The V gene end was trimmed by 3 bases and the J gene end by 0 bases; junction bases not matched to a gene: 3. The germline CDR1 and CDR2 sequences are SGDLS and YYNGEE. In nucleotides, the CDR3 is TGTGCCAGCAGCGCCACAGGGGACTCTGGAAACACCATATATTTT. Residues: CASSATGDSGNTIYF.

The V and J genes are TRBV11-2 and TRBJ2-3; 11 bases are a match to TRBD2. CDR3 size: 16 residues. Trimming at V came to 3 bases and at J to 4 bases, leaving 6 bases not matched to a gene. Germline V lookup: CDR1 SGHAT, CDR2 FQNNGV. The CDR3 nucleotides read TGTGCCAGCAGCTTCGCCCTAGCGGGGGGAGCAGATACGCAGTATTTT. Residues: CASSFALAGGADTQYF.

The chain combines TRBV5-1 with TRBJ2-3; 10 bases line up with TRBD2. Germline CDR1 is SGHRS and CDR2 is YFSETQ. The CDR3 contains 16 residues. The junction had 7 bases not matched to a gene; V was cut back by 0 bases and J by 6 bases. The CDR3 coding sequence is TGCGCCAGCAGCTTGGGGGCTAGCGGGAGTGGGGATACGCAGTATTTT. Translated: CASSLGASGSGDTQYF. The entire variable domain, with the rest obtained from reference TRBV5-1 and TRBJ2-3, is as follows: KAGVTQTPRYLIKTRGQQVTLSCSPISGHRSVSWYQQTPGQGLQFLFEYFSETQRNKGNFPGRFSGRQFSNSRSEMNVSTLELGDSALYLCASSLGASGSGDTQYFGPGTRLTVL.

The chain couples TRBV7-2 to TRBJ2-1; a possible D gene is TRBD2 (5 bases). The CDR3 spans 16 residues. The germline V gene encodes CDR1 SGHTA and CDR2 FQGNSA. V dropped 2 bases and J dropped 0 bases, with 11 bases sitting between them. DNA for the CDR3: TGTGCCAGCAGCTTAAATCGACTATACTCCTACAATGAGCAGTTCTTC. Translation gives CASSLNRLYSYNEQFF.

The genes are TRBV5-5 and TRBJ1-4; TRBD1 might be the D (6 bases). Germline-derived CDR1 and CDR2 are SGHKS and YYEKEE (reference sequence). The V end lost 0 bases, the J end lost 6 bases, and 15 bases lay between the germline ends. The CDR3 runs to 16 residues. The CDR3 region is CASSLGQQGIDEKLFF. For the CDR3, the DNA is TGTGCCAGCAGCTTGGGTCAACAGGGTATCGATGAAAAACTGTTTTTT.

In this sample, this clone turned up a few times. The chain couples TRBV7-2 to TRBJ1-5, with TRBD1 matching over 9 bases. After removal of 5 bases from V and 1 base from J, the junction contained 6 bases not matched to a gene. The CDR3 is 16 amino acids. Germline CDR1 SGHTA, CDR2 FQGNSA. CDR3 protein: CASSQQGAGSNQPQHF. Here the CDR3 DNA reads TGTGCCAGCAGCCAACAGGGGGCTGGAAGCAATCAGCCCCAGCATTTT.

The chain has TRBV7-2 and TRBJ2-7; TRBD1 matches 7 bases. The germline gives CDR1 SGHTA, CDR2 FQGNSA. The V and J ends lost 5 bases and 7 bases, in that order; junction bases with no gene match: 11. The length of the CDR3 is 14 residues. CDR3 protein: CASSADRVLEEQYF. The CDR3, as DNA: TGTGCCAGCAGCGCCGACAGGGTATTGGAGGAGCAGTACTTC.

The V and J genes are TRBV14 and TRBJ2-5; 9 bases align to TRBD1. In germline, CDR1 is SGHDN, CDR2 FVKESK. The CDR3 runs to 15 residues. V lost 3 bases to trimming and J lost 7 bases; unmatched junction nucleotides: 9. This CDR3 is CASSQTPTGGGTQYF. Here the CDR3 DNA reads TGTGCCAGCAGCCAGACCCCGACAGGGGGGGGGACCCAGTACTTC. Based on the CDR3 plus reference TRBV14 and TRBJ2-5, the full variable domain is EAGVTQFPSHSVIEKGQTVTLRCDPISGHDNLYWYRRVMGKEIKFLLHFVKESKQDESGMPNNRFLAERTGGTYSTLKVQPAELEDSGVYFCASSQTPTGGGTQYFGPGTRLLVL.

V and J are TRBV7-9 and TRBJ2-7; D perhaps matches TRBD1 (8 bases). The CDR3 spans 15 residues. Germline CDR1 is SEHNR and CDR2 is FQNEAQ (reference sequence). The V end lost 1 base, the J end lost 8 bases, and 18 bases lay between the germline ends. The CDR3 DNA reads TGTGCCAGCAGCTTAGGGGAGGGGTCAGGGGGCCAGCAGTACTTC. Protein sequence: CASSLGEGSGGQQYF.

The J gene is TRBJ1-6, the V gene TRBV27, with D possibly TRBD1 on 6 matching bases. V was cut by 3 bases and J by 6 bases, with 9 bases left in between. The CDR3 has 14 amino acids. CDR1 and CDR2 (germline): MNHEY, SMNVEV (reference sequence). The CDR3 sequence: CASSFTGRNSPLHF. CDR3 DNA sequence: TGTGCCAGCAGTTTTACAGGGCGTAATTCACCCCTCCACTTT.

This chain uses TRBV7-6 with TRBJ2-1; possibly TRBD2 for D (6 bases). This CDR3 spans 14 amino acids. Germline assignment: CDR1 SGHVS and CDR2 FNYEAQ. The V and J ends lost 2 bases and 8 bases respectively, with 13 bases between them. The CDR3, as DNA: TGTGCCAGCAGCTTAACGGGTCGGGAGCATGAGCAGTTCTTC. Protein sequence: CASSLTGREHEQFF.

This chain links TRBV27 with TRBJ2-7; 10 bases are shared with TRBD2. The germline CDR1 and CDR2 sequences are MNHEY and SMNVEV (reference sequence). This CDR3 comprises 16 residues. The V and J ends lost 2 bases and 3 bases, in that order; junction bases with no gene match: 7. CDR3 nucleotides: TGTGCCAGCAGTTTAAGCAGCGGGAGGGCCCGCTACGAGCAGTACTTC. It yields the protein CASSLSSGRARYEQYF.

The chain employs TRBV19 and TRBJ1-5, with 12 positions matching TRBD1. V shed 5 bases, J shed 6 bases, and the junction held 8 bases outside the gene matches. The CDR3 loop spans 16 amino acids. CDR1 is LNHDA, CDR2 SQIVND, per germline (reference sequence). The CDR3 nucleotides are TGTGCCAGTAGTTCAACTGGGACAGGGGGCACTCAGCCCCAGCATTTT. Protein: CASSSTGTGGTQPQHF. The variable domain in full, completed from reference TRBV19 and TRBJ1-5, reads DGGITQSPKYLFRKEGQNVTLSCEQNLNHDAMYWYRQDPGQGLRLIYYSQIVNDFQKGDIAEGYSVSREKKESFPLTVTSAQKNPTAFYLCASSSTGTGGTQPQHFGDGTRLSIL.

As concerns this clone: At the DNA level, this CDR3 is encoded by other sequences in the same sample as well. The DNA for the CDR3 is TGCAGCGTTGGGACAGGGGGCTACAATGAGCAGTTCTTC. This translates into CSVGTGGYNEQFF. The chain employs TRBV29-1 and TRBJ2-1; TRBD1 aligns across 10 bases. The V gene's germline CDR1 is SQVTM and CDR2 ANQGSEA. The V and J ends lost 4 bases and 3 bases, in that order; junction bases with no gene match: 0. CDR3 size: 13 residues.

The genes are TRBV7-2 and TRBJ1-1, with a possible D match to TRBD1 (6 bases). This CDR3 comprises 16 residues. In germline, CDR1 is SGHTA, CDR2 FQGNSA. Trimming pared 6 bases from V and 2 bases from J, leaving 19 bases between. This CDR3 is CASSPQGVGTNTEAFF. DNA for the CDR3: TGTGCCAGCAGTCCACAGGGTGTGGGGACAAACACTGAAGCTTTCTTT. The variable domain in full, with the rest retrieved from reference TRBV7-2 and TRBJ1-1, is GAGVSQSPSNKVTEKGKDVELRCDPISGHTALYWYRQSLGQGLEFLIYFQGNSAPDKSGLPSDRFSAERTGGSVSTLTIQRTQQEDSAVYLCASSPQGVGTNTEAFFGQGTRLTVV.

This sequence joins TRBV7-6 and TRBJ2-2, with TRBD1 as a possible D gene (5 bases). CDR1 and CDR2 from the germline V gene are SGHVS and FNYEAQ. Between the trimmed V and J ends, which lost 5 bases and 3 bases, there was a span of 13 bases. CDR3 length: 15 residues. The DNA of the CDR3 is TGTGCCAGCAGCCCCCGTGTACAGGACACCGGGGAGCTGTTTTTT. Amino acids: CASSPRVQDTGELFF. Together with reference TRBV7-6 and TRBJ2-2, the CDR3 gives the full variable domain: GAGVSQSPRYKVTKRGQDVALRCDPISGHVSLYWYRQALGQGPEFLTYFNYEAQQDKSGLPNDRFSAERPEGSISTLTIQRTEQRDSAMYRCASSPRVQDTGELFFGEGSRLTVL.

The chain couples TRBV6-5 to TRBJ2-7; 9 bases match TRBD1. V lost 6 bases to trimming and J lost 7 bases; unmatched junction nucleotides: 10. This CDR3 region has 14 residues. In germline, CDR1 is MNHEY, CDR2 SVGAGI. The CDR3 DNA follows: TGTGCCAGCAGGACGTCACAGGGGGCGCGGGAGCAGTACTTC. Its translation: CASRTSQGAREQYF.

Comment on this clone: The junction differs from germline at one of its ends, possibly a read error. The chain combines TRBV19 with TRBJ2-1; TRBD1 matches 10 bases. The CDR3 covers 13 residues. Per the germline V gene, CDR1 is LNHDA and CDR2 is SQIVND (reference sequence). The DNA for the CDR3 is TGTGCCAGCAAGACAGGGGGCTACAGTGAGCAGTTCTTC. It codes for CASKTGGYSEQFF.

V usage is TRBV15 and J usage is TRBJ2-1; D not certain. Per germline, CDR1 LNHNV and CDR2 YYDKDF (reference sequence). Trimming shortened V by 3 bases and J by 6 bases, and 12 bases separated the two germline ends. The CDR3 is 14 residues long. The CDR3 loop reads CATSRAQSGNEQFF. The CDR3 bases are TGTGCCACCAGCAGGGCCCAGTCGGGCAATGAGCAGTTCTTC.

The chain joins TRBV7-3 to TRBJ1-1, with D hard to call. CDR1 is SGHTA and CDR2 is FQGTGA in the germline V gene. This CDR3 spans 14 amino acids. Deletions cut 5 bases from V and 1 base from J, with 11 bases between. The CDR3 loop is CASSPQRGNTEAFF. The CDR3 region has the DNA TGTGCCAGCAGCCCGCAACGGGGGAACACTGAAGCTTTCTTT.

V usage is TRBV7-2 and J usage is TRBJ2-1; a weak D match, TRBD1 (5 bases). This CDR3 is built from 15 residues. The V and J ends lost 3 bases and 0 bases respectively, with 9 bases between them. The germline V gene has CDR1 SGHTA and CDR2 FQGNSA. CDR3 in amino acids: CASSFTGTSYNEQFF. The CDR3 DNA sequence: TGTGCCAGCAGCTTCACAGGTACCTCCTACAATGAGCAGTTCTTC.

This rearrangement joins TRBV11-3 to TRBJ2-3; D is ambiguous. Trimming removed 0 bases from V and 6 bases from J, with 16 bases in between. Germline CDR1 is SGHNT and CDR2 is YENEEA. This CDR3 is 16 amino acids long. The CDR3 nucleotides read TGTGCCAGCAGCTTAGACCTGGCGGCAGTTTCGGATACGCAGTATTTT. Its translation is CASSLDLAAVSDTQYF. The full variable domain, with the rest looked up from reference TRBV11-3 and TRBJ2-3, is EAGVVQSPRYKIIEKKQPVAFWCNPISGHNTLYWYLQNLGQGPELLIRYENEEAVDDSQLPKDRFSAERLKGVDSTLKIQPAELGDSAVYLCASSLDLAAVSDTQYFGPGTRLTVL.

The chain joins TRBV4-1 to TRBJ1-5; 9 bases match TRBD1. Germline loops: CDR1 MGHRA, CDR2 YSYEKL. The length of the CDR3 is 16 residues. V was clipped by 0 bases and J by 5 bases; unmatched bases: 5. The CDR3 loop is CASSQEAGTGYQPQHF. The CDR3 coding sequence is TGCGCCAGCAGCCAAGAAGCAGGGACAGGGTATCAGCCCCAGCATTTT.

Written as DNA, the CDR3 is TGTGCCAGCAGTCTATCGGGAGCCACAAACACCGGGGAGCTGTTTTTT. Its translation: CASSLSGATNTGELFF. The rearrangement links TRBV2 to TRBJ2-2, with D possibly TRBD2 on 6 matching bases. Trimming removed 5 bases at V and 2 bases at J, with 15 bases between. The CDR3 sequence is 16 residues long. Germline loops: CDR1 SNHLY, CDR2 FYNNEI.

The chain carries TRBV27 and TRBJ1-4; D might be TRBD1 (6 bases). Trimming shortened V by 10 bases and J by 3 bases, and 15 bases separated the two germline ends. The CDR3 length is 14 residues. CDR1 MNHEY and CDR2 SMNVEV come from the germline V gene (reference sequence). The CDR3 DNA reads TGTGCCATCAAACCGGGACACTCTAATGAAAAACTGTTTTTT. The encoded protein is CAIKPGHSNEKLFF.

This clone was seen a handful of times. The V call is TRBV14, the J call TRBJ2-7, with TRBD2 identical over 7 bases. Germline V gives CDR1 SGHDN, CDR2 FVKESK. V dropped 6 bases and J dropped 2; count of bases not matched to a gene: 7. This CDR3 has 14 amino acids. The CDR3 loop reads CASSLGTTAYEQYF. CDR3 coding DNA: TGTGCCAGCAGTCTCGGGACTACGGCCTACGAGCAGTACTTC.

The genes are TRBV10-3 and TRBJ2-3; the match to TRBD2 covers 13 bases. The CDR3 is made up of 17 amino acids. The V gene end was trimmed by 3 bases and the J gene end by 3 bases; junction bases not matched to a gene: 6. Germline V gene data show CDR1 as ENHRY and CDR2 as SYGVKD. The chain's CDR3 is CAISDIGTSGTTDTQYF. The CDR3 coding sequence is TGTGCCATCAGTGATATTGGGACTAGCGGGACGACAGATACGCAGTATTTT.

The CDR3 coding sequence is TGTGCCAGCAGTGAAGCGCCAAGCGGCTACACCTTC. As protein: CASSEAPSGYTF. The chain combines TRBV6-1 with TRBJ1-2; D ambiguous. The CDR3 runs 12 residues. Trimming removed 0 bases from V and 8 bases from J, with 7 bases in between. Germline lookup yields CDR1 MNHNS and CDR2 SASEGT.

V usage is TRBV18 and J usage is TRBJ2-5; 7 bases fit TRBD2. This CDR3 contains 14 residues. Trimming at V came to 0 bases and at J to 4 bases, leaving 2 bases not matched to a gene. CDR1 and CDR2 from the germline V gene are KGHSH and LQKENI. In nucleotides, the CDR3 is TGTGCCAGCTCACCACCTGGGAGGGTAGAGACCCAGTACTTC. This translates into CASSPPGRVETQYF.

The V call is TRBV28, the J call TRBJ1-3, with TRBD1 as a possible D gene (6 bases). The V end was cut by 6 bases, the J end by 2 bases, with 14 bases between. This CDR3 spans 15 amino acids. Germline CDR1 is MDHEN and CDR2 is SYDVKM. The CDR3 protein is CASRSPRGPGNTIYF. CDR3 bases: TGTGCCAGCAGATCCCCCAGGGGCCCTGGAAACACCATATATTTT.